The clone carrying this T cell receptor beta chain showed up just once. Its target is unknown. Thawed PBMCs were FACS-sorted into unstimulated CD4+CD25+CD127- regulatory T cells, CD4+CD25- non-regulatory cells, CD4 and CD8 cells. Thawed PBMCs were rested overnight at 37°C with around 180 IU/ml IL-2 before regulatory T cell sorting. Profiling relied on immunoSEQ multiplex PCR, and the TCRdb table lists in-frame clones only, not all of them. The sample shows under 20,000 clones, roughly 82% of them seen only once. Germline V CDR1 and CDR2: SQVTM, ANQGSEA. V was cut by 5 bases and J by 5 bases, with 15 bases left in between. This CDR3 has 13 amino acids. These data belong to a study of Tregs in tolerant kidney transplant recipients. Study-level results: No direct test of biological reproducibility was done here. Findings come from small patient numbers and require larger validation.

The sequence derives from a human donor in good health. The chain uses TRBV29-1 and TRBJ2-5, with TRBD1 as a possible D gene (5 bases). Specimen: Tregs from blood. This CDR3 is CSVYRPPGETQYF. CDR3 sequence (DNA): TGCAGCGTTTACAGGCCCCCAGGGGAGACCCAGTACTTC. Drawing the rest from reference TRBV29-1 and TRBJ2-5, the complete variable domain is SAVISQKPSRDICQRGTSLTIQCQVDSQVTMMFWYRQQPGQSLTLIATANQGSEATYESGFVIDKFPISRPNLTFSTLTVSNMSPEDSSIYLCSVYRPPGETQYFGPGTRLLVL.